These T cell receptor beta chains were read from a single sample in a study of control samples from healthy donors and cancer patients. Repertoires were generated with immunoSEQ multiplex PCR, while TCRdb's copy carries only in-frame clones and drops some. The sample includes 110,000 to 150,000 clones, about nine tenths of them seen just once. Sequencing input: blood. These receptors were taken from a man under 40 in good health. CDR3s include the opening cysteine and the closing phenylalanine or tryptophan. D genes are given only for firm matches. Clone size appears in some rows only: once, few, many, or a class for an expanded clone.

d_call clone_size j_call v_call cdr3_nt cdr3_aa
TRBD1 NA TRBJ2-3 TRBV12-3/TRBV12-4 TGTGCCAGCAGTTTGGGACAGGGAAATACGCAGTATTTT CASSLGQGNTQYF
TRBD2 once TRBJ2-7 TRBV19 TGTGCCAGTAGTACCCCCGGGACTACTGGGCGGGCGCAGTACTTC CASSTPGTTGRAQYF
TRBD1 once TRBJ1-2 TRBV12-3/TRBV12-4 TGTGCCAGCAACAAGGACAGGGGAGAGGGCTACACCTTC CASNKDRGEGYTF
NA NA TRBJ2-3 TRBV19 TGTGCCAGTATGAGGGACCCCGCCGGTACGCAGTATTTT CASMRDPAGTQYF
NA NA TRBJ2-7 TRBV2 TGTGCCAGCCGGCAGGGCGACGAGCAGTACTTC CASRQGDEQYF
NA NA TRBJ2-5 TRBV11-2 TGTGCCAGCAGCTTTACTAGGGCAGGAGAGACCCAGTACTTC CASSFTRAGETQYF
NA NA TRBJ2-3 TRBV9 TGTGCCAGCAGCGTAGGTGAGCTTCCAGATACGCAGTATTTT CASSVGELPDTQYF
NA NA TRBJ1-1 TRBV20-1 TGCAGTGCTACCCAGGGCACTGAAGCTTTCTTT CSATQGTEAFF
NA NA TRBJ2-4 TRBV10-3 TGTGCCATCAGTGAGTCGGGGAGGACCACCCTAGCCAAAAACATTCAGTACTTC CAISESGRTTLAKNIQYF
NA NA TRBJ2-7 TRBV5-1 TGCGCCAGCAGCCCCGTGCCAGAAGAATCCTACGAGCAGTACTTC CASSPVPEESYEQYF
TRBD2 NA TRBJ2-1 TRBV2 TGTGCCAGCAGTATGCACGGGGGGGACAATGAGCAGTTCTTC CASSMHGGDNEQFF
NA NA TRBJ2-1 TRBV4-1 TGCGCCAGCAGCCAAGGAAGCCGGGACGTGCAGTTCTTC CASSQGSRDVQFF
TRBD1 NA TRBJ1-2 TRBV5-4 TGTGCCAGCAGCGGGATCGGCGTGGACAGGGCGGATGGCTACACCTTC CASSGIGVDRADGYTF
NA once TRBJ2-7 TRBV18 TGTGCCAGCTCACCCTCCGGGACCTCCCTCGGCGAGCAGTACTTC CASSPSGTSLGEQYF
NA NA TRBJ2-5 TRBV25-1 TGTGCCAGCAGTGAGGGACACTATCAAGAGACCCAGTACTTC CASSEGHYQETQYF
NA NA TRBJ1-4 TRBV5-1 TGCGCCAGCAGCTTGGCCGGGAGGAGAGATGAAAAACTGTTTTTT CASSLAGRRDEKLFF
NA NA TRBJ1-1 TRBV6-5 TGTGCCAGCAGTTTTTACGCGACAGGAGGGGCTGAAGCTTTCTTT CASSFYATGGAEAFF
NA NA TRBJ1-2 TRBV20-1 TGCAGTGCTGGTAAAGGGGATGGCTACACCTTC CSAGKGDGYTF
NA NA TRBJ2-3 TRBV6-5 TGTGCCAGCAATCCCGGCGGGGTAAGCACAGATACGCAGTATTTT CASNPGGVSTDTQYF
TRBD1 NA TRBJ2-7 TRBV19 TGTGCCAGTAGTATCGGTAGGGGGCCTACCTACGAGCAGTACTTC CASSIGRGPTYEQYF
NA few TRBJ1-1 TRBV12-2 TGTGCAAGTCGAGGTAAGGGAAGGGGTTCGGATCCTGAAGCTTTCTTT CASRGKGRGSDPEAFF
NA few TRBJ1-1 TRBV2 TGTGCCAGCAGTGGGCAGGGGATATCTGAAGCTTTCTTT CASSGQGISEAFF
TRBD1 NA TRBJ1-1 TRBV6-5 TGTGCCAGCAGTTACACGACAGGGGCGAACACTGAAGCTTTCTTT CASSYTTGANTEAFF
NA NA TRBJ2-1 TRBV10-3 TGTGCCATCAGTGAGCCCGGGACTCTAAATGAGCAGTTCTTC CAISEPGTLNEQFF
NA NA TRBJ2-5 TRBV7-3 TGTGCCAGCAGCCCTGAGGGGGGCGCGGCGGGGACCCAGTACTTC CASSPEGGAAGTQYF
NA NA TRBJ1-2 TRBV10-3 TGTGCCATCAGTGAGCCTGACCGAGGCTACACCTTC CAISEPDRGYTF
TRBD1 NA TRBJ1-1 TRBV11-3 TGTGCCAGCAGCTTAGGATCAGGGGGTTCTGAAGCTTTCTTT CASSLGSGGSEAFF
NA NA TRBJ2-2 TRBV7-9 TGTGCCAGTGAACCCCAGGGACACGGCGGGGAGCTGTTTTTT CASEPQGHGGELFF
NA NA TRBJ2-5 TRBV11-2 TGTGCCAGCAGCTCCGTAGTTGCCGGGACCCAGTACTTC CASSSVVAGTQYF
NA NA TRBJ2-3 TRBV12-3/TRBV12-4 TGTGCCAGCAGTCTTTCTACAGATACGCAGTATTTT CASSLSTDTQYF
TRBD2 NA TRBJ2-7 TRBV5-1 TGCGCCAGCAGCCCTGGACTAGCGGGGAACTACGAGCAGTACTTC CASSPGLAGNYEQYF
NA NA TRBJ2-7 TRBV3-1/TRBV3-2 TGTGCCAGCAGCCAAGTGGGGTTTCGGGGTGGCGAGCAGTACTTC CASSQVGFRGGEQYF
NA many TRBJ1-2 TRBV6-5 TGTGCCAGCAGTTACGGGCCAGAAGTTACGCATGGCTACACCTTC CASSYGPEVTHGYTF
NA NA TRBJ1-3 TRBV5-8 TGTGCCAGCAGCTTCAGCCTCTCTGGAAACACCATATATTTT CASSFSLSGNTIYF
TRBD1 NA TRBJ1-6 TRBV7-8 TGTGCCAGCAGCTTAAGGGACAGGGGGAATAATTCACCCCTCCACTTT CASSLRDRGNNSPLHF
NA NA TRBJ1-1 TRBV5-1 TGCGCCAGCAGCTTGATGTACGGGGGGCAAAACACTGAAGCTTTCTTT CASSLMYGGQNTEAFF
NA NA TRBJ2-2 TRBV30 TGTGCCTGGAGAAGACTGCGGGCCGGGGAGCTGTTTTTT CAWRRLRAGELFF
TRBD1 NA TRBJ1-4 TRBV29-1 TGCAGCGTGTTGGGCTACAGGGGGGAGGGTGAAAAACTGTTTTTT CSVLGYRGEGEKLFF
NA NA TRBJ1-5 TRBV19 TGTGCCAGTAGCACACAGGGCGGGCAGCCCCAGCATTTT CASSTQGGQPQHF
NA NA TRBJ1-3 TRBV20-1 TGCAGTGGAGGTTCTGGAAACACCATATATTTT CSGGSGNTIYF
TRBD1 medium-sized TRBJ2-7 TRBV10-2 TGCGCCAGCAGTGAGACGGGACAGGCCTACGAGCAGTACTTC CASSETGQAYEQYF
NA NA TRBJ1-4 TRBV9 TGTGCCAGCAGCGAGGGAAGGACAAGTAATGAAAAACTGTTTTTT CASSEGRTSNEKLFF
TRBD1 NA TRBJ2-5 TRBV7-7 TGTGCTAGCAGCCGAGACAGGGGGGAGACCCAGTACTTC CASSRDRGETQYF
TRBD1 once TRBJ1-6 TRBV2 TGTGCCAACGGACAGGCCGGGCCCAATGGGTCACCCCTCCACTTT CANGQAGPNGSPLHF
NA NA TRBJ2-7 TRBV7-2 TGTGCCAGCAGCTTGGAGCTCGAACTCGAGCAGTACTTC CASSLELELEQYF
NA NA TRBJ2-1 TRBV5-4 TGTGCCAGCAGTGTGAAGGTAGCAGCTTACAATGAGCAGTTCTTC CASSVKVAAYNEQFF